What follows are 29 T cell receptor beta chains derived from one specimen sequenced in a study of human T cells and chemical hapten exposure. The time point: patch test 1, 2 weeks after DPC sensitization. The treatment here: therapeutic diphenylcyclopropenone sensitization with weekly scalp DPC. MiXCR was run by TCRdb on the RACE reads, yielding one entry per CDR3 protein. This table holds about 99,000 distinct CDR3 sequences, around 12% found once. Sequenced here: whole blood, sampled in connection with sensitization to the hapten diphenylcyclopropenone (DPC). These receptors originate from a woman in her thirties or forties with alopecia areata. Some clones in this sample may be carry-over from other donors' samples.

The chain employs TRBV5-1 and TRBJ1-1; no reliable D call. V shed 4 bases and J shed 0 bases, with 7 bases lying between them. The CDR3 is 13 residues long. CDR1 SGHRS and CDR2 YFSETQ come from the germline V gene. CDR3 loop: CASSHYMNTEAFF. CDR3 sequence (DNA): TGCGCCAGCAGCCACTACATGAACACTGAAGCTTTCTTT.

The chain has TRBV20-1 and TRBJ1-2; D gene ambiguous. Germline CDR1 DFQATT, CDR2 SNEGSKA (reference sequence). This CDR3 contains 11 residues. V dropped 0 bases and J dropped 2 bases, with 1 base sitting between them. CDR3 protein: CSARENYGYTF. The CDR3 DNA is TGCAGTGCTAGAGAGAACTATGGCTACACCTTC.

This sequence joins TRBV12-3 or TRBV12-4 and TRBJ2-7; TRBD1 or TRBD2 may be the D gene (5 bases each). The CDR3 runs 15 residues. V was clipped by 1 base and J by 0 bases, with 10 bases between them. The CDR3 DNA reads TGTGCCAGCAGTTTAGGGTGGGACCGCTCCTACGAGCAGTACTTC. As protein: CASSLGWDRSYEQYF.

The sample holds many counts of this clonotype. This chain's CDR3 is CATQANTGELFF. The CDR3 DNA reads TGTGCCACCCAGGCGAACACCGGGGAGCTGTTTTTT. V gene TRBV24-1 combines with J gene TRBJ2-2; D is uncertain. This CDR3 is built from 12 residues. Germline V gene lookup returns CDR1 KGHDR and CDR2 SFDVKD. Between the trimmed V and J ends, which lost 9 bases and 0 bases, there was a span of 4 bases.

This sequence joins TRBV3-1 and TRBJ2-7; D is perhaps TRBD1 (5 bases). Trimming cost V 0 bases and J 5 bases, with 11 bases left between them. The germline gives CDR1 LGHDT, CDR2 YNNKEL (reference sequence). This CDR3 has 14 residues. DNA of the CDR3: TGTGCCAGCAGCCAAGATCAGGGCCGGGACGAGCAGTACTTC. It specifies CASSQDQGRDEQYF.

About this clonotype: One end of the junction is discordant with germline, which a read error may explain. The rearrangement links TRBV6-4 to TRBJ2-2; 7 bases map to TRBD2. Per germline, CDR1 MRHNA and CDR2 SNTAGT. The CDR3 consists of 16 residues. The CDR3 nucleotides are TGTGCCAGCAGTCCCCAGAGCGGGACGAACACCGGGGGGCTGTTTTTT. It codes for CASSPQSGTNTGGLFF.

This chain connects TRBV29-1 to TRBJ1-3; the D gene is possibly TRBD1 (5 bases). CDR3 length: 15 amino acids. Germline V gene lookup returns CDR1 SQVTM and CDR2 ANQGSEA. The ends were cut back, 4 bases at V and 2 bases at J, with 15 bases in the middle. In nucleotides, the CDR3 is TGCAGCGTTGTGGTGGGGACTAACACTGGAAACACCATATATTTT. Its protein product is CSVVVGTNTGNTIYF. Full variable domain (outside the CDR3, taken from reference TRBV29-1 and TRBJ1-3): SAVISQKPSRDICQRGTSLTIQCQVDSQVTMMFWYRQQPGQSLTLIATANQGSEATYESGFVIDKFPISRPNLTFSTLTVSNMSPEDSSIYLCSVVVGTNTGNTIYFGEGSWLTVV.

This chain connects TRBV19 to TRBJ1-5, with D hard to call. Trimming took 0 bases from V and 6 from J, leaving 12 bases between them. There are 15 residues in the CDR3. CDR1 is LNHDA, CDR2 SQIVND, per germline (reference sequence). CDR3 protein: CASSIDSNKAQPQHF. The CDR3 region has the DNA TGTGCCAGTAGTATAGACAGTAACAAGGCTCAGCCCCAGCATTTT.

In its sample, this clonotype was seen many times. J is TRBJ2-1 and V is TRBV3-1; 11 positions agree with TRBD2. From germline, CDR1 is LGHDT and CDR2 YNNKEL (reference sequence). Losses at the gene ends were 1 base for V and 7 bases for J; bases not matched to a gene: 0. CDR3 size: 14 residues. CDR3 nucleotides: TGTGCCAGCAGCCAAGGGACTAGCGGGAATGAGCAGTTCTTC. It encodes CASSQGTSGNEQFF.

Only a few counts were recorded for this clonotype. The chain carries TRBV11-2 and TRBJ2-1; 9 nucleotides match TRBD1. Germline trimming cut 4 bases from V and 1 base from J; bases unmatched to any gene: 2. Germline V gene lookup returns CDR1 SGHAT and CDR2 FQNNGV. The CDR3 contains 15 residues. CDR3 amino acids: CASSSTGGSYNEQFF. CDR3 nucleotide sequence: TGTGCCAGCAGCTCGACAGGGGGTTCCTACAATGAGCAGTTCTTC. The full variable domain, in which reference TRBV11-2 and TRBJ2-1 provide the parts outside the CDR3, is EAGVAQSPRYKIIEKRQSVAFWCNPISGHATLYWYQQILGQGPKLLIQFQNNGVVDDSQLPKDRFSAERLKGVDSTLKIQPAKLEDSAVYLCASSSTGGSYNEQFFGPGTRLTVL.

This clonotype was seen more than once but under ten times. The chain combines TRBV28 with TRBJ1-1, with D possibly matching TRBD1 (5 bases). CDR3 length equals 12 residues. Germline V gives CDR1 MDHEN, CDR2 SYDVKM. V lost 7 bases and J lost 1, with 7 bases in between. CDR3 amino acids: CASNDRNTEAFF. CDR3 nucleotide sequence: TGTGCCAGCAACGACAGGAACACTGAAGCTTTCTTT.

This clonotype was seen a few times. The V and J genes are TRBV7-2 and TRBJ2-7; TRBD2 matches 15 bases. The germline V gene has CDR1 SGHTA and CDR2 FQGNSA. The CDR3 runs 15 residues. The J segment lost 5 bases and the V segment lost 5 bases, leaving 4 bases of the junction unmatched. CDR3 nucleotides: TGTGCCAGCAGCCGCGGACTAGCGGGAGGGCACGAGCAGTACTTC. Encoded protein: CASSRGLAGGHEQYF.

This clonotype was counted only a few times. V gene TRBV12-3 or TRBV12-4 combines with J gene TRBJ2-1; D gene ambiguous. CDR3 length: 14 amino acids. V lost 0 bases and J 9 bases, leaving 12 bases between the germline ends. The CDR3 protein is CASSLADGFGEQFF. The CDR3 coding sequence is TGTGCCAGCAGTTTAGCGGACGGTTTCGGTGAGCAGTTCTTC.

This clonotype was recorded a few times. The CDR3 loop reads CASSTLSLFGGLAGETDTQYF. The CDR3, as DNA: TGTGCCAGCAGCACTTTATCCCTTTTTGGGGGACTAGCGGGAGAGACAGATACGCAGTATTTT. The chain combines TRBV12-3 or TRBV12-4 with TRBJ2-3, with 14 bases identical to TRBD2. The V segment lost 6 bases and the J segment 3 bases; nucleotides outside the gene matches: 20. The CDR3 covers 21 residues.

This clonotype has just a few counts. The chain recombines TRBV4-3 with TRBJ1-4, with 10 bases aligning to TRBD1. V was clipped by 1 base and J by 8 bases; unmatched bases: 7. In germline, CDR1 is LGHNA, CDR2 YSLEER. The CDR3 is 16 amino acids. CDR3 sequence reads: CASSQGPGQGNEKLFF. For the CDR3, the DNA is TGCGCCAGCAGCCAAGGACCGGGACAGGGGAACGAAAAACTGTTTTTT.

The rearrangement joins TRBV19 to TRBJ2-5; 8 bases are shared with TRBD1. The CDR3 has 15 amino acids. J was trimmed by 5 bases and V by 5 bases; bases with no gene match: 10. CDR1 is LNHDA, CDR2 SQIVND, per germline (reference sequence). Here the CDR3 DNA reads TGTGCCAGTAGTTCAGGACAGGGACTTGTGGAGACCCAGTACTTC. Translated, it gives CASSSGQGLVETQYF.

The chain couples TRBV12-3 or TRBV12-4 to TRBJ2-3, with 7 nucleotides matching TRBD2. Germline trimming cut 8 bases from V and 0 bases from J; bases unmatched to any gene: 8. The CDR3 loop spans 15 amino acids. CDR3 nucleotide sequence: TGTGCCAGCCACTCTAGCGGAGGGAGCACAGATACGCAGTATTTT. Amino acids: CASHSSGGSTDTQYF.

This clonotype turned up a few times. The CDR3, as DNA: TGTGCCAGCAGCTTAGAGGGACTAGTTTCCTACGAGCAGTACTTC. Translated, it gives CASSLEGLVSYEQYF. The genes are TRBV7-2 and TRBJ2-7; 8 positions agree with TRBD2. CDR1 and CDR2 from the germline V gene are SGHTA and FQGNSA. The CDR3 is 15 amino acids. J was trimmed by 1 base and V by 1 base; bases with no gene match: 3.

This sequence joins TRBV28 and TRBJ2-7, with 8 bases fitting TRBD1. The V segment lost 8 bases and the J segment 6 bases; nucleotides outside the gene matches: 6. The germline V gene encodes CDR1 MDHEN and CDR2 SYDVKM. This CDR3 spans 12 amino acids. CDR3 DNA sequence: TGTGCCAGCGGAAGCACAGGGGGCGAGCAGTACTTC. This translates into CASGSTGGEQYF.

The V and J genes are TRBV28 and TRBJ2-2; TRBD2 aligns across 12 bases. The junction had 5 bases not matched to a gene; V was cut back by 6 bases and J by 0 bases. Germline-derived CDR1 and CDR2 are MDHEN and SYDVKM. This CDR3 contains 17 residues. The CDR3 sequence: CASRRTSGTANTGELFF. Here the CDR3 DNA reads TGTGCCAGCAGGCGGACTAGCGGGACTGCGAACACCGGGGAGCTGTTTTTT.

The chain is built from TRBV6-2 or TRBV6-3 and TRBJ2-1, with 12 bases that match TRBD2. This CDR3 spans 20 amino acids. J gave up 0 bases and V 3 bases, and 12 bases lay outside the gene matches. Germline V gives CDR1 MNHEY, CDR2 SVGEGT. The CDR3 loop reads CASSYTPQTSGGSSYNEQFF. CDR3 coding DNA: TGTGCCAGCAGTTATACACCTCAGACTAGCGGGGGTAGCTCCTACAATGAGCAGTTCTTC.

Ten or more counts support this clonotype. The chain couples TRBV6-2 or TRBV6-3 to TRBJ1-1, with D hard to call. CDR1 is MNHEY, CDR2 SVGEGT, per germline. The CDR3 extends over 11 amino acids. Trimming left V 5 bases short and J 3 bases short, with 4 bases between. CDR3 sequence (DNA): TGTGCCAGCAGTGCCTACACTGAAGCTTTCTTT. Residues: CASSAYTEAFF.

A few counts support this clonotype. DNA for the CDR3: TGTGCCACCAAGACTAGCGGGGGTTCCTACAATGAGCAGTTCTTC. It translates to CATKTSGGSYNEQFF. V is TRBV24-1 and J is TRBJ2-1; TRBD2 agrees at 12 bases. V was pared by 8 bases and J by 1 base, with 2 bases of the junction left unmatched. Germline V lookup: CDR1 KGHDR, CDR2 SFDVKD. There are 15 residues in the CDR3.

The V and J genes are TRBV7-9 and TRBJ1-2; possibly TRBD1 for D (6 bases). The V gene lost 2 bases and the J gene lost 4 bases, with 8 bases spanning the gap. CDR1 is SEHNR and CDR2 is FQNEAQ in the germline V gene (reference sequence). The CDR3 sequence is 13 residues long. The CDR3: CASSLQGLYGYTF. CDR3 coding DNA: TGTGCCAGCAGCTTACAGGGGCTCTATGGCTACACCTTC.

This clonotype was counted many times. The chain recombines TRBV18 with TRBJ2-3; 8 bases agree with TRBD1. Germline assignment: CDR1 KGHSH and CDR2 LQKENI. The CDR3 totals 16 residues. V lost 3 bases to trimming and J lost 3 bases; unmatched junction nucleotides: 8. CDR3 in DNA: TGTGCCAGCTCACCGGTTGTTGGGGACAGGACAGATACGCAGTATTTT. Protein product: CASSPVVGDRTDTQYF.

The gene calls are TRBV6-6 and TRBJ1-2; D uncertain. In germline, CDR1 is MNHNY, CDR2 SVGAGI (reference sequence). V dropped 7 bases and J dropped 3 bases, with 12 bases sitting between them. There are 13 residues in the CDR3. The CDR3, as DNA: TGTGCCAGCATTGCACCATCGGACTATGGCTACACCTTC. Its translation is CASIAPSDYGYTF.

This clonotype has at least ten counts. The CDR3 here is CASSSSQWTGEAHEQYF. CDR3 nucleotide sequence: TGTGCCAGCAGCTCCTCCCAGTGGACAGGGGAAGCCCACGAGCAGTACTTC. The chain combines TRBV7-9 with TRBJ2-7; 9 bases align to TRBD1. J gave up 5 bases and V 4 bases, and 15 bases lay outside the gene matches. The germline V gene encodes CDR1 SEHNR and CDR2 FQNEAQ (reference sequence). CDR3 length: 17 residues.

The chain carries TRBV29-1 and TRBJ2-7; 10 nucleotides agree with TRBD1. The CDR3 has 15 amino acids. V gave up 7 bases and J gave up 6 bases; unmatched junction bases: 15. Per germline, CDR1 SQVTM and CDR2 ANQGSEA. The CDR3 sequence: CSAGTGEGPDREQYF. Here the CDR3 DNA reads TGCAGCGCCGGGACAGGGGAAGGACCAGATCGCGAGCAGTACTTC.

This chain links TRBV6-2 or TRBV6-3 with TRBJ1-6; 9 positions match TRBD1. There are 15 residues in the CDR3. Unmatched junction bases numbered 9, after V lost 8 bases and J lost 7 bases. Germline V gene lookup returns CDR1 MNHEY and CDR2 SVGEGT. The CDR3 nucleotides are TGTGCCAGCCGATCCTCCGGGACAGGGAATTCACCCCTCCACTTT. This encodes CASRSSGTGNSPLHF.